These 31 T cell receptor beta chains were sequenced from one sample in a study of OX40 agonist ivuxolimab in advanced cancers. Data came from immunoSEQ multiplex PCR; TCRdb stores just in-frame clones and leaves some out. The repertoire consists of 90,000 or so clones, with about 87% occurring once and the leading ten covering 1.5% to 2%. The source material was CD4+ or CD8+ T cells sorted from blood, sampled in a trial of the OX40 agonist ivuxolimab. These receptors came from an adult with an advanced solid tumor such as melanoma, head and neck, liver or kidney cancer.

The chain carries TRBV5-1 and TRBJ2-5; possibly TRBD2 for D (6 bases). The germline V and J ends were trimmed by 7 bases and 1 base, with 20 bases remaining between them. Germline loops: CDR1 SGHRS, CDR2 YFSETQ. This CDR3 contains 16 residues. The CDR3 reads CASGGISFGAQETQYF. The CDR3 bases are TGCGCCAGCGGGGGGATCAGTTTTGGGGCCCAAGAGACCCAGTACTTC.

This chain connects TRBV2 to TRBJ2-7; 9 positions match TRBD1. CDR3 length: 15 residues. Germline CDR1 is SNHLY and CDR2 is FYNNEI. Trimming took 7 bases from V and 5 from J; bases not matched to a gene: 12. CDR3 in DNA: TGTGCCAGCATGTTTGGTGGGACAGGGACCGACGAGCAGTACTTC. Translation gives CASMFGGTGTDEQYF.

There are a few counts of this clone. The rearrangement uses TRBV6-1 and TRBJ2-2, with a tentative D call TRBD1 (5 bases). Germline V CDR1 and CDR2: MNHNS, SASEGT. V was clipped by 8 bases and J by 5 bases, with 12 bases between them. The CDR3 contains 13 residues. In nucleotides, the CDR3 is TGTGCCAGCGGGGCAGGGATAACCGGGGAGCTGTTTTTT. Residues: CASGAGITGELFF.

V usage is TRBV5-1 and J usage is TRBJ1-2, with no clear D. Germline CDR1 SGHRS, CDR2 YFSETQ. The V end was cut by 0 bases, the J end by 3 bases, with 9 bases between. The CDR3 loop spans 14 amino acids. The CDR3 here is CASSLGGSYYGYTF. CDR3 nucleotides: TGCGCCAGCAGCTTGGGCGGCAGCTACTATGGCTACACCTTC.

This chain links TRBV5-1 with TRBJ2-5; D might be TRBD2 (5 bases). The CDR3 has 15 residues. The ends were cut back, 0 bases at V and 5 bases at J, with 14 bases in the middle. Per germline, CDR1 SGHRS and CDR2 YFSETQ. The chain's CDR3 is CASSLASPRGETQYF. The CDR3 nucleotides are TGCGCCAGCAGCTTGGCCTCCCCACGAGGGGAGACCCAGTACTTC.

The rearrangement uses TRBV19 and TRBJ1-5; tentative D call: TRBD1 (6 bases). The ends were cut back, 6 bases at V and 1 base at J, with 19 bases in the middle. Germline V gene lookup returns CDR1 LNHDA and CDR2 SQIVND (reference sequence). The length of the CDR3 is 17 residues. The CDR3 is CASSRQVQFQSNQPQHF. CDR3 DNA sequence: TGTGCCAGTAGCAGACAGGTACAGTTTCAAAGCAATCAGCCCCAGCATTTT.

The V gene is TRBV9, the J gene TRBJ2-2, with a tentative D call TRBD1 (6 bases). Trimming pared 3 bases from V and 1 base from J, leaving 10 bases between. The CDR3 loop spans 15 amino acids. Germline CDR1 is SGDLS and CDR2 is YYNGEE. DNA of the CDR3: TGTGCCAGCAGCGCCACAGGGCTGAACACCGGGGAGCTGTTTTTT. The encoded protein is CASSATGLNTGELFF.

The chain uses TRBV6-5 and TRBJ1-2; D might be TRBD1 (5 bases). Germline V gene data show CDR1 as MNHEY and CDR2 as SVGAGI. The CDR3 spans 15 residues. The V and J ends lost 5 bases and 3 bases respectively, with 16 bases between them. The CDR3 DNA reads as TGTGCCAGCAGTAATCCGCGGGGCGAGGACTATGGCTACACCTTC. Protein sequence: CASSNPRGEDYGYTF.

The chain couples TRBV7-7 to TRBJ1-4; no reliable D call. V dropped 2 bases and J dropped 0 bases, with 4 bases sitting between them. The CDR3 sequence is 14 residues long. In germline, CDR1 is SSHAT, CDR2 FNYEAQ (reference sequence). CDR3 nucleotide sequence: TGTGCCAGCAGCTTAAATCCAACTAATGAAAAACTGTTTTTT. Its protein product is CASSLNPTNEKLFF. Supplemented by reference TRBV7-7 and TRBJ1-4, the full variable domain reads GAGVSQSPRYKVTKRGQDVTLRCDPISSHATLYWYQQALGQGPEFLTYFNYEAQPDKSGLPSDRFSAERPEGSISTLTIQRTEQRDSAMYRCASSLNPTNEKLFFGSGTQLSVL.

V and J are TRBV5-1 and TRBJ2-1; 7 positions match TRBD2. The CDR3 has 16 amino acids. Germline V gene lookup returns CDR1 SGHRS and CDR2 YFSETQ. J lost 8 bases, V lost 0 bases, and 11 bases had no gene match. The CDR3 nucleotides read TGCGCCAGCAGCTTGGCCGCGGCGGGAGTCGGCTATGAGCAGTTCTTC. Translated: CASSLAAAGVGYEQFF. The complete variable domain, with remaining parts taken from reference TRBV5-1 and TRBJ2-1, reads KAGVTQTPRYLIKTRGQQVTLSCSPISGHRSVSWYQQTPGQGLQFLFEYFSETQRNKGNFPGRFSGRQFSNSRSEMNVSTLELGDSALYLCASSLAAAGVGYEQFFGPGTRLTVL.

This clone was picked up many times. The V and J genes are TRBV4-1 and TRBJ2-2; a possible D gene is TRBD2 (7 bases). Trimming pared 0 bases from V and 13 bases from J, leaving 15 bases between. Germline-derived CDR1 and CDR2 are MGHRA and YSYEKL. The CDR3 covers 14 residues. CDR3 sequence reads: CASSQETPGGRLFF. The CDR3 nucleotides read TGCGCCAGCAGCCAAGAGACACCCGGGGGGCGGCTGTTTTTT.

The chain is built from TRBV18 and TRBJ1-5; tentatively, D is TRBD1 (6 bases). The germline CDR1 and CDR2 sequences are KGHSH and LQKENI. The germline V and J ends were trimmed by 4 bases and 6 bases, with 13 bases remaining between them. The CDR3 is 14 amino acids. CDR3 DNA sequence: TGTGCCAGCTCACTACAGGGTTGGACTCAGCCCCAGCATTTT. Protein: CASSLQGWTQPQHF.

CDR3 in DNA: TGTGCCAGCAACGAAGCGTTCTACTACAATGAGCAGTTCTTC. Protein: CASNEAFYYNEQFF. This sequence joins TRBV5-8 and TRBJ2-1; the D is unclear. The V gene's germline CDR1 is SGHTS and CDR2 YDEGEE. The CDR3 sequence is 14 residues long. Trimming left V 6 bases short and J 3 bases short, with 13 bases between. Full variable domain (rest looked up from reference TRBV5-8 and TRBJ2-1): EAGVTQSPTHLIKTRGQQATLRCSPISGHTSVYWYQQALGLGLQFLLWYDEGEERNRGNFPPRFSGRQFPNYSSELNVNALELEDSALYLCASNEAFYYNEQFFGPGTRLTVL.

CDR3 amino acids: CASSLKAGNTIYF. In DNA, the CDR3 is TGTGCCAGCAGCCTTAAGGCTGGAAACACCATATATTTT. The genes are TRBV7-2 and TRBJ1-3; D remains unclear. The CDR3 is 13 residues long. V lost 5 bases, J lost 2 bases, and 7 bases lay in between. Germline V gene lookup returns CDR1 SGHTA and CDR2 FQGNSA.

This CDR3 reads CASSFGSGRNSYEQYF. The CDR3 DNA reads as TGTGCCAGCAGCTTTGGGTCGGGCAGAAACTCCTACGAGCAGTACTTC. This chain connects TRBV7-2 to TRBJ2-7; D unresolved. V shed 3 bases and J shed 0 bases, with 15 bases lying between them. The germline gives CDR1 SGHTA, CDR2 FQGNSA. The CDR3 loop spans 16 amino acids.

This chain uses TRBV30 with TRBJ2-7; 7 bases match TRBD2. The trim removed 7 bases at V and 4 bases at J, leaving 10 bases unmatched. Germline values: CDR1 GTSNPN, CDR2 SVGIG (reference sequence). CDR3 length: 13 amino acids. The CDR3 protein is CAFRRAGVYEQYF. The CDR3 region has the DNA TGTGCCTTCAGACGGGCGGGAGTGTACGAGCAGTACTTC.

V gene TRBV10-2 combines with J gene TRBJ1-4; the D is unclear. Looked up from germline, CDR1 is WSHSY and CDR2 is SAAADI. The CDR3 spans 13 residues. Trimming stripped 6 bases from V and 6 bases from J, with 11 bases between. CDR3: CASSRESDEKLFF. The CDR3 DNA follows: TGCGCCAGCAGCAGAGAGTCGGATGAAAAACTGTTTTTT.

The V gene is TRBV2, the J gene TRBJ2-5, with TRBD1 as a possible D gene (6 bases). In germline, CDR1 is SNHLY, CDR2 FYNNEI. Deletions cut 11 bases from V and 5 bases from J, with 15 bases between. CDR3 size: 12 residues. The CDR3 loop is CAGDTQGETQYF. The CDR3 DNA reads as TGTGCCGGGGATACCCAGGGGGAGACCCAGTACTTC.

The rearrangement links TRBV7-3 to TRBJ2-5; D gene uncertain. V lost 4 bases and J lost 5, with 14 bases in between. Germline loops: CDR1 SGHTA, CDR2 FQGTGA. CDR3 length: 14 residues. The CDR3 DNA is TGTGCCAGCAGCTCCGACCCGAGTAGGGAGACCCAGTACTTC. Translation: CASSSDPSRETQYF.

The CDR3 DNA sequence: TGCGCCAGCAGCCCCGGACTGGCCGACTACGAGCAGTACTTC. Residues: CASSPGLADYEQYF. The chain is built from TRBV5-1 and TRBJ2-7, with D perhaps TRBD2 (5 bases). V was clipped by 4 bases and J by 3 bases, with 14 bases between them. Germline CDR1 is SGHRS and CDR2 is YFSETQ. This CDR3 spans 14 amino acids.

This chain links TRBV4-1 with TRBJ2-5; tentative D call: TRBD2 (5 bases). CDR1 is MGHRA, CDR2 YSYEKL, per germline. The ends were cut back, 2 bases at V and 2 bases at J, with 9 bases in the middle. This CDR3 spans 14 amino acids. This CDR3 is CASSQTGVQETQYF. The CDR3 DNA is TGCGCCAGCAGCCAAACCGGGGTACAAGAGACCCAGTACTTC.

The CDR3 spells CASSRRLAGEWPIEQFF. In DNA, the CDR3 is TGTGCCAGTAGTAGGAGACTAGCGGGAGAGTGGCCAATTGAGCAGTTCTTC. This sequence joins TRBV19 and TRBJ2-1; 12 positions agree with TRBD2. The J segment lost 9 bases and the V segment lost 4 bases, leaving 13 bases of the junction unmatched. CDR3 length equals 17 residues. Germline lookup yields CDR1 LNHDA and CDR2 SQIVND (reference sequence). The full variable domain, rest sourced from reference TRBV19 and TRBJ2-1, is DGGITQSPKYLFRKEGQNVTLSCEQNLNHDAMYWYRQDPGQGLRLIYYSQIVNDFQKGDIAEGYSVSREKKESFPLTVTSAQKNPTAFYLCASSRRLAGEWPIEQFFGPGTRLTVL.

A single count supports this clone. CDR3 DNA sequence: TGCGCCAGCAGCTTGGTCTCCCCCTACGAGCAGTACTTC. This sequence encodes CASSLVSPYEQYF. The chain couples TRBV5-1 to TRBJ2-7; D not resolved. This CDR3 contains 13 residues. CDR1 is SGHRS, CDR2 YFSETQ, per germline. V lost 0 bases and J 2 bases, leaving 6 bases between the germline ends.

The chain uses TRBV21-1 and TRBJ2-5; the table calls TRBD2, which could not be checked here. TRBV21-1 is recorded as a pseudogene. The CDR3 loop spans 15 amino acids. CDR3 amino acids: CASTDSGGRGETQYF. CDR3 DNA sequence: TGTGCCAGCACCGATAGCGGGGGGCGGGGTGAGACCCAGTACTTC.

The chain employs TRBV5-1 and TRBJ2-7; D may be TRBD2 (7 bases). This CDR3 region has 13 residues. CDR1 is SGHRS and CDR2 is YFSETQ in the germline V gene. CDR3 loop: CATGEGTTHEQYF. The CDR3 coding sequence is TGCGCTACGGGGGAGGGGACAACCCACGAGCAGTACTTC.

The rearrangement uses TRBV5-5 and TRBJ1-5; D remains ambiguous. CDR1 and CDR2 (germline): SGHKS, YYEKEE (reference sequence). The CDR3 covers 15 residues. V was trimmed by 0 bases and J by 0 bases, leaving 7 bases between them. This CDR3 is CASSLAGPSNQPQHF. The CDR3 DNA is TGTGCCAGCAGCTTGGCCGGACCTAGCAATCAGCCCCAGCATTTT.

The chain couples TRBV4-1 to TRBJ2-7; the match to TRBD1 covers 7 bases. The CDR3 totals 15 residues. CDR1 and CDR2 from the germline V gene are MGHRA and YSYEKL. J lost 1 base, V lost 1 base, and 4 bases had no gene match. In DNA form, the CDR3 reads TGCGCCAGCAGCCAAGCGCCGGGACAGTCCTACGAGCAGTACTTC. Translation gives CASSQAPGQSYEQYF.

V gene TRBV10-3 combines with J gene TRBJ1-4; 12 nucleotides line up with TRBD1. The CDR3 length is 17 residues. J was trimmed by 6 bases and V by 2 bases; bases with no gene match: 7. Per germline, CDR1 ENHRY and CDR2 SYGVKD. The CDR3 DNA reads TGTGCCATCAGTGAGAGTGGGACAGGGGGCGGGTATGAAAAACTGTTTTTT. Its protein is CAISESGTGGGYEKLFF.

The rearrangement links TRBV7-9 to TRBJ1-1; no firm D call. The ends were cut back, 0 bases at V and 7 bases at J, with 6 bases in the middle. From germline, CDR1 is SEHNR and CDR2 FQNEAQ (reference sequence). CDR3 length equals 12 residues. The CDR3 DNA sequence: TGTGCCAGCAGCTTAGCCCCCCGTGAAGCTTTCTTT. It translates to CASSLAPREAFF.

The rearrangement links TRBV5-5 to TRBJ1-6; possible D gene TRBD1, 5 bases. V was clipped by 0 bases and J by 6 bases, with 10 bases between them. Per germline, CDR1 SGHKS and CDR2 YYEKEE (reference sequence). The CDR3 extends over 15 amino acids. CDR3 amino acids: CASSLDRGSNSPLHF. The CDR3 DNA follows: TGTGCCAGCAGCTTGGATCGGGGCTCTAATTCACCCCTCCACTTT. Filled out from reference TRBV5-5 and TRBJ1-6, the complete variable domain reads DAGVTQSPTHLIKTRGQQVTLRCSPISGHKSVSWYQQVLGQGPQFIFQYYEKEERGRGNFPDRFSARQFPNYSSELNVNALLLGDSALYLCASSLDRGSNSPLHFGNGTRLTVT.

The rearrangement links TRBV18 to TRBJ2-7, with 9 bases aligning to TRBD2. The germline V gene has CDR1 KGHSH and CDR2 LQKENI. The V and J ends lost 0 bases and 5 bases, in that order; junction bases with no gene match: 8. The CDR3 runs 16 residues. CDR3 amino acids: CASSPPAAGGFNEQYF. The CDR3 DNA follows: TGTGCCAGCTCACCACCGGCAGCGGGAGGTTTCAACGAGCAGTACTTC. Based on the CDR3 plus reference TRBV18 and TRBJ2-7, the full variable domain is NAGVMQNPRHLVRRRGQEARLRCSPMKGHSHVYWYRQLPEEGLKFMVYLQKENIIDESGMPKERFSAEFPKEGPSILRIQQVVRGDSAAYFCASSPPAAGGFNEQYFGPGTRLTVT.